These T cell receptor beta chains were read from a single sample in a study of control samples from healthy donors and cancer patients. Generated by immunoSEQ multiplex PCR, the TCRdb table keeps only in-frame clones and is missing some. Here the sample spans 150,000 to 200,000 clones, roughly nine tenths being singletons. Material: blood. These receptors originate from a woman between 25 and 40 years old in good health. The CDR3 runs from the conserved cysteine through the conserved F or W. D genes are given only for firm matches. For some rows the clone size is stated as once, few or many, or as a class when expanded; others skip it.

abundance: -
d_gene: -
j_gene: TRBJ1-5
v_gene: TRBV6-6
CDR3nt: TGTGCCAGCAGTTACTCAGGGGCGGATCAGCCCCAGCATTTT
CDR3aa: CASSYSGADQPQHF

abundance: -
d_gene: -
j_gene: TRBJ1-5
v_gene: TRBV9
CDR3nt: TGTGCCAGCAGCGTAGGGGGCGTCGAGCCCCAGCATTTT
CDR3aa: CASSVGGVEPQHF

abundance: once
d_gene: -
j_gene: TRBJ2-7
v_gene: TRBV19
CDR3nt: TGTGCCAGTAGTAACGGGATCGAGCAGTACTTC
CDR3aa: CASSNGIEQYF

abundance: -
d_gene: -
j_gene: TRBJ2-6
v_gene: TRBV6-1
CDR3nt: TGTGCCAGCAGTGAGATCTCTGGGGCCAACGTCCTGACTTTC
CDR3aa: CASSEISGANVLTF

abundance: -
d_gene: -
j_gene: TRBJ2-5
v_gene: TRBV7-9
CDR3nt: TGTGCCAGCAGCCTAAACAGGGTCCAAGAGACCCAGTACTTC
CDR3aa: CASSLNRVQETQYF

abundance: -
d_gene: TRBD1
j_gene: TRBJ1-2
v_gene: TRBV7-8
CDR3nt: TGTGCCAGCAGCACACAGGGGGCGGGCTATGGCTACACCTTC
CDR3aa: CASSTQGAGYGYTF

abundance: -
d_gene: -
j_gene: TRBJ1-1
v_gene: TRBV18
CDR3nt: TGTGCCAGCTCACGTGGTCAGGGAGGAACTGAAGCTTTCTTT
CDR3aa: CASSRGQGGTEAFF

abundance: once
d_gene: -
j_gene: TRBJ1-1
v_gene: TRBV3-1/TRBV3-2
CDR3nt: TGTGCCAGCAGCCAGGGCGACACTGAAGCTTTCTTT
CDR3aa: CASSQGDTEAFF

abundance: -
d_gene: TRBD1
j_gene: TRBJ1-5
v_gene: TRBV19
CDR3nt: TGTGCCAGTAGTATCAGGGGGTATCAGCCCCAGCATTTT
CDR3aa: CASSIRGYQPQHF

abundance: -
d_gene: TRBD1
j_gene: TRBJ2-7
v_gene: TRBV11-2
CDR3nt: TGTGCCAGCAGCTTAGGGCAGGGGGAACCCTACGAGCAGTACTTC
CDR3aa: CASSLGQGEPYEQYF

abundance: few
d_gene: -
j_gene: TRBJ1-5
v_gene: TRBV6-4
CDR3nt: TGTGCCAGCAGTACAGGCCCCAATCAGCCCCAGCATTTT
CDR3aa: CASSTGPNQPQHF

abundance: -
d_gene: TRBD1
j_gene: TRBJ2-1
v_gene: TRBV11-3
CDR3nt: TGTGCCAGCAGCCTCCCCCGACAGGGGGCGGGCCATGAGCAGTTCTTC
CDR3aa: CASSLPRQGAGHEQFF

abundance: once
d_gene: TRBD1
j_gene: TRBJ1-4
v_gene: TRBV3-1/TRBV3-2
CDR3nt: TGTGCCAGCAGCCAAGGGCAGGGGGCGCGTGAAAAACTGTTTTTT
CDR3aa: CASSQGQGAREKLFF

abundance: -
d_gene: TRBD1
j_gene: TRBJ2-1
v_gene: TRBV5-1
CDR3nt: TGCGCCAGCAGTCCAGGGGGAGAGCAGTTCTTC
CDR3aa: CASSPGGEQFF

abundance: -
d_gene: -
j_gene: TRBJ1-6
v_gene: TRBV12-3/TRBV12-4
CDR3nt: TGTGCCAGCAGTTTACAGGGTAGGACACCCCTCCACTTT
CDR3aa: CASSLQGRTPLHF

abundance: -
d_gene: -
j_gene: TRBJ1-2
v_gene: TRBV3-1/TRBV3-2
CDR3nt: TGTGCCAGCAGCCAAGGCGGGACCTACACCTTC
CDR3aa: CASSQGGTYTF

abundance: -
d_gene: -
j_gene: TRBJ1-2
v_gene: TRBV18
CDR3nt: TGTGCCAGCTCACCAACGGACGGTAACTATGGCTACACCTTC
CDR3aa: CASSPTDGNYGYTF

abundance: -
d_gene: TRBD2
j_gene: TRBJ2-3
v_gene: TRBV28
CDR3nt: TGTGCCAGCAGTACCCCCGGGACTAGCGGGAGGCCTACGCAGTATTTT
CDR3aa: CASSTPGTSGRPTQYF

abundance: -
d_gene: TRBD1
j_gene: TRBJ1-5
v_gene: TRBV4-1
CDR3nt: TGCGCCAGCAGCCGGACCCAGGGGGGGGGCAATCAGCCCCAGCATTTT
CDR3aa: CASSRTQGGGNQPQHF

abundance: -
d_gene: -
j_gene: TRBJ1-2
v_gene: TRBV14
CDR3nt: TGTGCCAGCGGGACAAATTATGGCTACACCTTC
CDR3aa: CASGTNYGYTF

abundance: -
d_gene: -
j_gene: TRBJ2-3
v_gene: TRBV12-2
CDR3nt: TGTGCAAGTCGCTTAATAATGGACAGGGGCATAGTCACAGATACGCAGTATTTT
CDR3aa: CASRLIMDRGIVTDTQYF

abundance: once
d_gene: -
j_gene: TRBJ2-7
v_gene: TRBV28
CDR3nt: TGTGCCAGCAGTTTCGGGTCCTACGAGCAGTACTTC
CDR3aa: CASSFGSYEQYF

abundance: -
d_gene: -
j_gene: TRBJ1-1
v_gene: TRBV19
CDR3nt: TGTGCCAGTAGTGCCCGACAGAACATGAACACTGAAGCTTTCTTT
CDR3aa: CASSARQNMNTEAFF

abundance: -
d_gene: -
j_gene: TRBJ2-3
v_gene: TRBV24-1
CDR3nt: TGTGCCACCAGTGATCGCGACACAGATACGCAGTATTTT
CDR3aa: CATSDRDTDTQYF

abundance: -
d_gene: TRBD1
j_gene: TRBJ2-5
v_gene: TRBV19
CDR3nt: TGTGCCAGTAGTACCGGGACAGGGTTCGAGACCCAGTACTTC
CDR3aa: CASSTGTGFETQYF

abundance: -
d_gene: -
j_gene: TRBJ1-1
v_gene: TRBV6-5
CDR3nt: TGTGCCAGCAGCACCGCACAGAACACTGAAGCTTTCTTT
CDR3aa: CASSTAQNTEAFF

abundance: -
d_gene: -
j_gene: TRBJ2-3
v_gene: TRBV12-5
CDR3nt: TGTGCTAGTGGTAGGACCAGCACAGATACGCAGTATTTT
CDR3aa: CASGRTSTDTQYF

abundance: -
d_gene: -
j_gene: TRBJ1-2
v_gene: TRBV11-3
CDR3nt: TGTGCCAGCAGCTCGCTACGGGACGGCTATGGCTACACCTTC
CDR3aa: CASSSLRDGYGYTF

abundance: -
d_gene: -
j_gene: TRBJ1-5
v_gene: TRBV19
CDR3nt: TGTGCCAGTAGTATCGAACCCAGGACCAATCAGCCCCAGCATTTT
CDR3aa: CASSIEPRTNQPQHF

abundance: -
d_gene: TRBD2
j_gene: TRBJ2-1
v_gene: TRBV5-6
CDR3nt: TGTGCCAGCAGCCCGGGACTAGCGGTATATGAGCAGTTCTTC
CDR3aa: CASSPGLAVYEQFF

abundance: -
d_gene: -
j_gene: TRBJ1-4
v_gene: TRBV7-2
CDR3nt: TGTGCCAGCAACACCTTAGGACGGTCTAATGAAAAACTGTTTTTT
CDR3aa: CASNTLGRSNEKLFF

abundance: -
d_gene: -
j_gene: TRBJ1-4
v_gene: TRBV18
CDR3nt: TGTGCCAGCTCACCACCTGGGGGAAGGGAAAAACTGTTTTTT
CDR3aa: CASSPPGGREKLFF

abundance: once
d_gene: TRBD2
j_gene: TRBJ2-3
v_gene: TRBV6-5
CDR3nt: TGTGCCAGCAGGGTAGCGGGGGGCACAGATACGCAGTATTTT
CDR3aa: CASRVAGGTDTQYF

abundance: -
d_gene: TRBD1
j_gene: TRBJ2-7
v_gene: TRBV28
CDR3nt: TGTGCCAGCAGAGACAGGGGGAGCTCCTACGAGCAGTACTTC
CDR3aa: CASRDRGSSYEQYF

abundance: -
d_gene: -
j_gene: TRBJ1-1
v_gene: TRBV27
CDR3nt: TGTGCCAGCAGTTTATCGGGGGGGTCCTATGCTTTCTTT
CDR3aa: CASSLSGGSYAFF

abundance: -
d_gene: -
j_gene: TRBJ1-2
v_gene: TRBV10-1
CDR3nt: TGCGCCAGCAGTGAGTCCGGGCGCTATGGCTACACCTTC
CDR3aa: CASSESGRYGYTF

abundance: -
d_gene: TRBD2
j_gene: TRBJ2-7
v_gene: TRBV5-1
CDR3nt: TGCGCCAGCAGCACCGGGACTAGCAACGAGCAGTACTTC
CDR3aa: CASSTGTSNEQYF

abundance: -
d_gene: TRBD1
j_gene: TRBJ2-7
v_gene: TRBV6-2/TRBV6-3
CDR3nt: TGTGCCAGCAGTTACCGCAGGGGGTACGAGCAGTACTTC
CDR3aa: CASSYRRGYEQYF

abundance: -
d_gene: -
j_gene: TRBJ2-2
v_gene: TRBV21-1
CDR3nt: TGTGCCAGCAGCAAAAAAAAAGGGGGGACCGGGGAGCTGTTTTTT
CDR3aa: CASSKKKGGTGELFF

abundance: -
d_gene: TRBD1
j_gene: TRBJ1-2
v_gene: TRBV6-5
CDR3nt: TGTGCCAGCAGTTACACGACAGGGTCTGGCTACACCTTC
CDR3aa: CASSYTTGSGYTF

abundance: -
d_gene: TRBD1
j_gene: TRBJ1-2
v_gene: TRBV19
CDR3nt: TGTGCCAGTAGTACCCCAGGGGGCGTATGGTATGGCTACACCTTC
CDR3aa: CASSTPGGVWYGYTF

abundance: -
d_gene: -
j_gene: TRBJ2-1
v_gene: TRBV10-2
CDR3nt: TGCGCCAGCAGGACAGTATCGTACAATGAGCAGTTCTTC
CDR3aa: CASRTVSYNEQFF

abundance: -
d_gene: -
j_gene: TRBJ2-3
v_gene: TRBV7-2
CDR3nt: TGTGCCAGCAGCTTAGGGGGGTCAGATACGCAGTATTTT
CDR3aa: CASSLGGSDTQYF

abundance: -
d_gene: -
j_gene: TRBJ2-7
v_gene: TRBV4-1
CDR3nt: TGCGCCAGCAGCCAGTCGGGTTTCGGCTACGAGCAGTACTTC
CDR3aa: CASSQSGFGYEQYF

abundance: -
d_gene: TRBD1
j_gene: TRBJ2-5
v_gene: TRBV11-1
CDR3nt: TGTGCCAGCAGCTTAGGGGACAGGGAAGAGACCCAGTACTTC
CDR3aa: CASSLGDREETQYF

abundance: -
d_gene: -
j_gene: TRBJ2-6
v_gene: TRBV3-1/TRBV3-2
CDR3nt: TGTGCCAGCGGGGGCGCCGGGGCCAACGTCCTGACTTTC
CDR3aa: CASGGAGANVLTF